This TCR beta chain was sequenced in a study of somatic mutations in cytotoxic T cells in rheumatoid arthritis. The study, taken as a whole, reports: About an eighth of the roughly 65 patients had a largest CD8+ clone above 20% of CD8+ cells. Antigens targeted by the expanded CD8+ clones were unknown.

The assay was immunoSEQ multiplex PCR, and TCRdb's table has in-frame clones only and misses some. The repertoire holds about 23,000 clones, with 80% to 90% as singletons. The V gene's germline CDR1 is LNHDA and CDR2 SQIVND (reference sequence). The ends lost 5 bases at V and 0 bases at J; junction bases unmatched: 8. The CDR3 covers 18 residues. Points on this clone: Its antigen is not known.

Positive magnetic bead selection separated CD4+ and CD8+ cells, and flow cytometry confirmed purity. The source is an adult with rheumatoid arthritis. The sequenced sample consisted of CD8+ T cells sorted from blood. This chain connects TRBV19 to TRBJ1-5, with 12 bases lining up with TRBD1. The CDR3 nucleotides read TGTGCCAGTAGTCCGGGGACAGGGGGCGGATATAGCAATCAGCCCCAGCATTTT. Protein: CASSPGTGGGYSNQPQHF.